This T cell receptor beta chain was documented in a study of cytomegalovirus exposure and HLA in healthy donors. Data came from immunoSEQ multiplex PCR; TCRdb stores just in-frame clones and leaves some out. Of tens of thousands of clones in the sample, around 94% were seen once. General study findings and limits: Across donors, most TCRs were seen rarely, yet some public ones were widespread.

Notes on this clone: The antigen remains undetermined.

Sequencing used PBMCs. This clonotype was obtained from a woman between 18 and 29 years old in good health and CMV-seronegative.

This chain's CDR3 is CASSPPRQRPSTDTQYF. For the CDR3, the DNA is TGTGCCAGCAGCCCACCTCGACAGAGGCCTAGCACAGATACGCAGTATTTT. V and J are TRBV7-2 and TRBJ2-3; possible D gene TRBD1, 5 bases. The CDR3 extends over 17 amino acids. CDR1 is SGHTA and CDR2 is FQGNSA in the germline V gene. V was pared by 5 bases and J by 0 bases, with 18 bases between.